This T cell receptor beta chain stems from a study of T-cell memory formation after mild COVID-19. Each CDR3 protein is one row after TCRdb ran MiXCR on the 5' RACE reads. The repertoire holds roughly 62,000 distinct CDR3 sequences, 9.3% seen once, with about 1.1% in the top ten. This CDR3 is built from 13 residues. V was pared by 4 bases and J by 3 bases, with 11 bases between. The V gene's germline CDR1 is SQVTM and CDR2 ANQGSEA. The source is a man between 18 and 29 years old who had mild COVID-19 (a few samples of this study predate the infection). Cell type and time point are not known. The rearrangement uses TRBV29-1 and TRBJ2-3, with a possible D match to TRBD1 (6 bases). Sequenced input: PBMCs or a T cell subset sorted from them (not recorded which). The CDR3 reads CSVGQGRTDTQYF. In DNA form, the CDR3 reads TGCAGCGTTGGGCAGGGGCGAACAGATACGCAGTATTTT.